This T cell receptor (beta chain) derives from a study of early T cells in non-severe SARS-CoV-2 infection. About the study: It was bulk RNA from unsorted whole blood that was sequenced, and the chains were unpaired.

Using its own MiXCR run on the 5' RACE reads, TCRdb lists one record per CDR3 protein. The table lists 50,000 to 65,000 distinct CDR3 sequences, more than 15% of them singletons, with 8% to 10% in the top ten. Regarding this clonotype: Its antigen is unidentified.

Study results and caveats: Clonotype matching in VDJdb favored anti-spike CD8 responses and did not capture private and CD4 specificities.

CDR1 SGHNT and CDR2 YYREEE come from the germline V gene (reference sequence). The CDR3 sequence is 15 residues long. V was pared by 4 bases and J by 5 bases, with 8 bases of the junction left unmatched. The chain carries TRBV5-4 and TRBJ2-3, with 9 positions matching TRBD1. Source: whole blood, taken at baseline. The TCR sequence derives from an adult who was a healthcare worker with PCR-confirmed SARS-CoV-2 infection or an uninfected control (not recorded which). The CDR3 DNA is TGTGCCAGCAGCCTGGGACAGGGTCCGTTAGATACGCAGTATTTT. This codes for CASSLGQGPLDTQYF. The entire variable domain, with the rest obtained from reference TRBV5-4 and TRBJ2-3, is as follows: ETGVTQSPTHLIKTRGQQVTLRCSSQSGHNTVSWYQQALGQGPQFIFQYYREEENGRGNFPPRFSGLQFPNYSSELNVNALELDDSALYLCASSLGQGPLDTQYFGPGTRLTVL.